This T cell receptor (beta chain) was captured in a study of blood T cell repertoires in COVID-19. Study at large: PBMCs, B-cell-depleted T cells, or T cells provided the cDNA or gDNA that made up the material.

Produced via immunoSEQ multiplex PCR; TCRdb's table is partial and in-frame only. The sample includes under 45,000 clones, around 86% of them seen just once. CDR3 length: 13 residues. CDR1 and CDR2 (germline): SGHVS, FQNEAQ. V shed 5 bases and J shed 5 bases, with 13 bases lying between them. This clone was detected only once. J is TRBJ2-7 and V is TRBV7-8; no firm D call. The receptor comes from a man aged 40-49 years with active COVID-19. The sample consisted of peripheral blood. The CDR3 spells CASSVNRDHEQYF. In nucleotides, the CDR3 is TGTGCCAGCAGCGTTAACAGAGATCACGAGCAGTACTTC.